This T cell receptor beta chain was captured by sequencing in a study of shared clonotypes between healthy human individuals. The CDR3 has 15 residues. Germline lookup yields CDR1 SGHTA and CDR2 FQGNSA. The ends were cut back, 3 bases at V and 3 bases at J, with 14 bases in the middle. Comment on this clone: Its antigen is undetermined.

Whole-study findings and limits: In a few donors, around 5% of naive CD4 clonotypes appeared in common. Memory subsets generally showed smaller estimated richness than naive subsets did. There were few donors, and this limited the genetic and exposure-history diversity represented. Incomplete sequencing of sorted subsets was indicated by rarefaction despite large depth.

This table comes from immunoSEQ multiplex PCR, and its TCRdb copy is limited to in-frame clones, with some not included. The sample lists 2 million to 2.5 million clones, more than 90% occurring once. The TCR was taken from a young man in good health. The V call is TRBV7-2, the J call TRBJ2-5; a possible D gene is TRBD1 (6 bases). The sample consisted of naive CD4+ T cells sorted from blood. Subset indicated: CD45RA+ positively selected. This CDR3 is CASSFSTGAKETQYF. The DNA for the CDR3 is TGTGCCAGCAGCTTTTCGACAGGAGCTAAAGAGACCCAGTACTTC. The full variable domain, its missing parts supplied by reference TRBV7-2 and TRBJ2-5, is GAGVSQSPSNKVTEKGKDVELRCDPISGHTALYWYRQSLGQGLEFLIYFQGNSAPDKSGLPSDRFSAERTGGSVSTLTIQRTQQEDSAVYLCASSFSTGAKETQYFGPGTRLLVL.